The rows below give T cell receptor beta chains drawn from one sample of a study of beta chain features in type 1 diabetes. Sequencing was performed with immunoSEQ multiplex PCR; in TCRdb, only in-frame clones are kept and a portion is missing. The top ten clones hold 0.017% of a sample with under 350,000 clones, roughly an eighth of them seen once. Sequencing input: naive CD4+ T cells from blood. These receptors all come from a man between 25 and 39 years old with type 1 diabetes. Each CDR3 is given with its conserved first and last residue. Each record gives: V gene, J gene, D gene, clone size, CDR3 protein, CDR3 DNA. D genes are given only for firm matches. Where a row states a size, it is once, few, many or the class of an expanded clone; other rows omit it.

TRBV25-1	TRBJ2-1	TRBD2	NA	CASSDPGTSGYEQFF	TGTGCCAGCAGTGATCCCGGGACTAGCGGGTATGAGCAGTTCTTC
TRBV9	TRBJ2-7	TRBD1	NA	CASSVSGGSYEQYF	TGTGCCAGCAGCGTATCAGGGGGCTCCTACGAGCAGTACTTC
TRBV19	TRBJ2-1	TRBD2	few	CASSMPGLAGVDNEQFF	TGTGCCAGTAGTATGCCGGGACTAGCGGGAGTCGACAATGAGCAGTTCTTC
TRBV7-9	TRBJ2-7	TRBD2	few	CASSLGGGRSEQYF	TGTGCCAGCAGCTTAGGGGGCGGGAGGAGCGAGCAGTACTTC
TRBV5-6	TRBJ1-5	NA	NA	CASSLGIGQSRHF	TGTGCCAGCAGCTTAGGAATTGGACAGTCCCGGCATTTT
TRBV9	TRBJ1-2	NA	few	CASSADYYGYTF	TGTGCCAGCAGCGCAGATTACTATGGCTACACCTTC
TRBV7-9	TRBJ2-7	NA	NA	CASSLGGEYEQYF	TGTGCCAGCAGCTTAGGGGGGGAGTACGAGCAGTACTTC
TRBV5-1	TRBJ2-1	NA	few	CASSPARGPGYNEQFF	TGCGCCAGCAGCCCTGCTCGAGGGCCGGGTTACAATGAGCAGTTCTTC
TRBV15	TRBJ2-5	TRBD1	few	CATSRRQGRETQYF	TGTGCCACCAGCCGGCGACAGGGGAGAGAGACCCAGTACTTC
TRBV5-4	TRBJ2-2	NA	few	CASSPIGGRDTGELFF	TGTGCCAGCAGCCCGATCGGGGGGCGGGACACCGGGGAGCTGTTTTTT
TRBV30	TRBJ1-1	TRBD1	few	CAFQKGTDKYTEAFF	TGTGCCTTCCAAAAAGGGACAGACAAATACACTGAAGCTTTCTTT
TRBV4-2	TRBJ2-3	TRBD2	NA	CASSRRGEQDTQYF	TGTGCCAGCAGCCGGCGGGGGGAACAAGATACGCAGTATTTT
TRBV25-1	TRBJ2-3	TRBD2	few	CASGTSGGTDTQYF	TGTGCCAGCGGGACTAGCGGAGGCACAGATACGCAGTATTTT
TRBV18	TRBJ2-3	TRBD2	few	CASSPTSGKSDTQYF	TGTGCCAGCTCACCAACTAGCGGGAAATCAGATACGCAGTATTTT
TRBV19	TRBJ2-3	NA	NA	CASSRADTQYF	TGTGCCAGTAGCCGGGCAGATACGCAGTATTTT
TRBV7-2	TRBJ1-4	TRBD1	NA	CASSLDRGGEKLFF	TGTGCCAGCAGCTTAGACAGGGGAGGTGAAAAACTGTTTTTT
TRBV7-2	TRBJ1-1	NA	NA	CATGLRNTEAFF	TGTGCCACGGGTCTGAGAAACACTGAAGCTTTCTTT